This T cell receptor (beta chain) was recovered during a study of T cell changes during pregnancy in multiple sclerosis. From germline, CDR1 is SGHTA and CDR2 FQGTGA. This CDR3 comprises 14 residues. V trimming: 5 bases; J trimming: 5 bases; junction bases outside the gene matches: 8. Clones were sequenced by immunoSEQ multiplex PCR, and TCRdb holds only the in-frame ones, with some missing. The sample includes tens of thousands of clones, roughly 92% of them seen just once. Sequenced here: peripheral blood, sampled in the second trimester of pregnancy. The gene calls are TRBV7-3 and TRBJ2-7; 8 bases agree with TRBD2. The TCR was taken from a female donor with multiple sclerosis, enrolled in a pregnancy study. The CDR3 DNA follows: TGTGCCAGCAGCCCCCTAGGGACTAGTCACGAGCAGTACTTC. Translating it yields CASSPLGTSHEQYF.